The rows below give T cell receptor beta chains drawn from one sample of a study of blood T cell repertoires in COVID-19. Method: immunoSEQ multiplex PCR; TCRdb's copy keeps in-frame clones and lacks some. The table records 100,000 to 120,000 clones, roughly 79% of them present only once. Sample: peripheral blood. The source is a woman in her 70s with acute or convalescent COVID-19. CDR3s include the opening cysteine and the closing phenylalanine or tryptophan. The order of the fields is clone size, V gene, CDR3 length, J gene, D gene, CDR3 DNA, CDR3 protein. A D gene is named only where the DNA matches it firmly. Size is omitted from some rows. Given values are once, few, many or a class for expanded clones.

abundance: -
v_gene: TRBV18
len: 13
j_gene: TRBJ1-6
d_gene: TRBD1
CDR3nt: TGTGCCAGCTCACCAACAGGGGATTCACCCCTCCACTTT
CDR3aa: CASSPTGDSPLHF

abundance: -
v_gene: TRBV28
len: 14
j_gene: TRBJ1-5
d_gene: TRBD1
CDR3nt: TGTGCCAGCAGTAACAGGGGTGGCAATCAGCCCCAGCATTTT
CDR3aa: CASSNRGGNQPQHF

abundance: once
v_gene: TRBV2
len: 12
j_gene: TRBJ2-7
d_gene: -
CDR3nt: TGTGCCATCACGAGGGACACCTACGAGCAGTACTTC
CDR3aa: CAITRDTYEQYF

abundance: -
v_gene: TRBV9
len: 15
j_gene: TRBJ2-7
d_gene: -
CDR3nt: TGTGCCAGCAGCGTAGGACACAGGGAGATCGACGAGCAGTACTTC
CDR3aa: CASSVGHREIDEQYF

abundance: many
v_gene: TRBV5-4
len: 19
j_gene: TRBJ2-7
d_gene: TRBD2
CDR3nt: TGTGCCAGCAGCTTATGGACGCCCTCCGCCGGGGGGGGGCCTAAAGAGCAGTACTTC
CDR3aa: CASSLWTPSAGGGPKEQYF

abundance: few
v_gene: TRBV19
len: 14
j_gene: TRBJ2-7
d_gene: TRBD1
CDR3nt: TGTGCCAGTAGTATCACCGGGACAGGGAACGAGCAGTACTTC
CDR3aa: CASSITGTGNEQYF

abundance: -
v_gene: TRBV6-5
len: 13
j_gene: TRBJ1-1
d_gene: -
CDR3nt: TGTGCCAGCAGGAATCAATACAGGCATGAGTCTTTCTTT
CDR3aa: CASRNQYRHESFF

abundance: -
v_gene: TRBV12-3/TRBV12-4
len: 13
j_gene: TRBJ2-7
d_gene: TRBD1
CDR3nt: TGTGCCAGCAGTCGGGACAGCTCCTACGAGCAGTACTTC
CDR3aa: CASSRDSSYEQYF

abundance: -
v_gene: TRBV5-5
len: 16
j_gene: TRBJ2-6
d_gene: TRBD1
CDR3nt: TGTGCCAGCAGCGCGAACAGGGGTTCTGGGGCCAACGTCCTGACTTTC
CDR3aa: CASSANRGSGANVLTF

abundance: -
v_gene: TRBV30
len: 12
j_gene: TRBJ2-3
d_gene: -
CDR3nt: TGTGCCTGGAACCCCAGCGCAGATACGCAGTATTTT
CDR3aa: CAWNPSADTQYF

abundance: -
v_gene: TRBV7-2
len: 12
j_gene: TRBJ2-5
d_gene: -
CDR3nt: TGTGCCAGCAGCTTAGCCGAAGAGACCCAGTACTTC
CDR3aa: CASSLAEETQYF

abundance: -
v_gene: TRBV7-9
len: 14
j_gene: TRBJ2-7
d_gene: -
CDR3nt: TGTGCCAGCAGCTCTTCGGGGAGCTCTAGTGAGCAGTACTTC
CDR3aa: CASSSSGSSSEQYF

abundance: -
v_gene: TRBV6-5
len: 15
j_gene: TRBJ2-5
d_gene: TRBD1
CDR3nt: TGTGCTAGCAGTTACTTTGGACAGGGGGGAGAGACCCAGTACTTC
CDR3aa: CASSYFGQGGETQYF

abundance: -
v_gene: TRBV28
len: 12
j_gene: TRBJ1-2
d_gene: -
CDR3nt: TGTGCCAGCAGTACCGGGTCCGTTGGCTACACCTTC
CDR3aa: CASSTGSVGYTF

abundance: few
v_gene: TRBV27
len: 14
j_gene: TRBJ1-6
d_gene: -
CDR3nt: TGTGCCAGCAGTAAGCCTGGGGCTAGGTCACCCCTCCACTTT
CDR3aa: CASSKPGARSPLHF

abundance: -
v_gene: TRBV7-3
len: 15
j_gene: TRBJ2-3
d_gene: -
CDR3nt: TGTGCCAGCAGCTTGACGGGGGAACGCACAGATACGCAGTATTTT
CDR3aa: CASSLTGERTDTQYF

abundance: -
v_gene: TRBV10-3
len: 14
j_gene: TRBJ2-3
d_gene: TRBD2
CDR3nt: TGTGCCATCAGCGGACTAGCGGGCACAGATACGCAGTATTTT
CDR3aa: CAISGLAGTDTQYF

abundance: -
v_gene: TRBV28
len: 15
j_gene: TRBJ1-2
d_gene: -
CDR3nt: TGTGCCAGCGGTGGAGCGGGGTCGATCACCTATGGCTACACCTTC
CDR3aa: CASGGAGSITYGYTF

abundance: -
v_gene: TRBV7-9
len: 12
j_gene: TRBJ2-1
d_gene: -
CDR3nt: TGTGCCAGCAGCTTGAGTTACAATGAGCAGTTCTTC
CDR3aa: CASSLSYNEQFF

abundance: few
v_gene: TRBV19
len: 17
j_gene: TRBJ2-7
d_gene: TRBD2
CDR3nt: TGTGCCAGTTCAACGGCGGGAGTAGCGGGAGAAGGGGGAGAGCAGTACTTC
CDR3aa: CASSTAGVAGEGGEQYF

abundance: -
v_gene: TRBV30
len: 12
j_gene: TRBJ2-7
d_gene: -
CDR3nt: TGTGCCTGGGACACCAGCTCCTACGAGCAGTACTTC
CDR3aa: CAWDTSSYEQYF

abundance: -
v_gene: TRBV28
len: 14
j_gene: TRBJ2-5
d_gene: -
CDR3nt: TGTGCCAGCAGTTTATCAGGGGCAGCGGAGACCCAGTACTTC
CDR3aa: CASSLSGAAETQYF

abundance: -
v_gene: TRBV27
len: 13
j_gene: TRBJ1-6
d_gene: -
CDR3nt: TGTGCCAGCAGTTCACAAAGAAATTCACCCCTCCACTTT
CDR3aa: CASSSQRNSPLHF

abundance: few
v_gene: TRBV9
len: 15
j_gene: TRBJ2-7
d_gene: TRBD2
CDR3nt: TGTGCCAGCAGCGTAGGGGACGGGAGGACCTACGAGCAGTACTTC
CDR3aa: CASSVGDGRTYEQYF

abundance: -
v_gene: TRBV24-1
len: 15
j_gene: TRBJ1-1
d_gene: TRBD1
CDR3nt: TGTGCCACCAGTGATTCGGGACAGCCGAACACTGAAGCTTTCTTT
CDR3aa: CATSDSGQPNTEAFF

abundance: -
v_gene: TRBV6-2/TRBV6-3
len: 15
j_gene: TRBJ1-2
d_gene: TRBD1
CDR3nt: TGTGCCAGCAGCGACCCGCAGGGGGCTGTCGGTGGCTACACCTTC
CDR3aa: CASSDPQGAVGGYTF

abundance: -
v_gene: TRBV2
len: 14
j_gene: TRBJ1-6
d_gene: TRBD1
CDR3nt: TGTGCCAGCAGTGAACTACAGGGGCTTTCACCCCTCCACTTT
CDR3aa: CASSELQGLSPLHF

abundance: -
v_gene: TRBV28
len: 15
j_gene: TRBJ1-1
d_gene: -
CDR3nt: TGTGCCAGCAGCGGGCAGGGAATAATGAACACTGAAGCTTTCTTT
CDR3aa: CASSGQGIMNTEAFF

abundance: -
v_gene: TRBV19
len: 15
j_gene: TRBJ2-1
d_gene: -
CDR3nt: TGTGCCAGTAGTATAGATCACCGGGGGTGGGGTGAGCAGTTCTTC
CDR3aa: CASSIDHRGWGEQFF

abundance: -
v_gene: TRBV3-1/TRBV3-2
len: 15
j_gene: TRBJ1-1
d_gene: -
CDR3nt: TGTGCCAGCAGCCAAGACGGCACGAAGGGGACTGAAGCTTTCTTT
CDR3aa: CASSQDGTKGTEAFF

abundance: -
v_gene: TRBV7-2
len: 15
j_gene: TRBJ2-7
d_gene: TRBD2
CDR3nt: TGTGCCAGCAGCTTAGAGGGAGCGGGAGTCTACGAGCAGTACTTC
CDR3aa: CASSLEGAGVYEQYF

abundance: -
v_gene: TRBV10-3
len: 13
j_gene: TRBJ2-5
d_gene: -
CDR3nt: TGTGCCATCAGGACGGGACAACAAGAGACCCAGTACTTC
CDR3aa: CAIRTGQQETQYF

abundance: -
v_gene: TRBV9
len: 15
j_gene: TRBJ1-6
d_gene: -
CDR3nt: TGTGCCAGCAGCCCTCATCTGGGAGGCGATTCACCCCTCCACTTT
CDR3aa: CASSPHLGGDSPLHF

abundance: -
v_gene: TRBV5-1
len: 19
j_gene: TRBJ2-3
d_gene: TRBD2
CDR3nt: TGCGCCAGCAGCCCGACCGGGACTAGCGGGATTGGTGGCACAGATACGCAGTATTTT
CDR3aa: CASSPTGTSGIGGTDTQYF

abundance: -
v_gene: TRBV6-5
len: 14
j_gene: TRBJ2-7
d_gene: -
CDR3nt: TGTGCCAGCAGTCCCAGGGGGGCCTCCTACGAGCAGTACTTC
CDR3aa: CASSPRGASYEQYF

abundance: -
v_gene: TRBV4-1
len: 14
j_gene: TRBJ1-1
d_gene: -
CDR3nt: TGCGCCAGCAGCCAAGATGACTCGGACACTGAAGCTTTCTTT
CDR3aa: CASSQDDSDTEAFF

abundance: -
v_gene: TRBV11-2
len: 13
j_gene: TRBJ1-3
d_gene: -
CDR3nt: TGTGCCAGCCGCCCGATTAGTGGAAACACCATATATTTT
CDR3aa: CASRPISGNTIYF

abundance: -
v_gene: TRBV4-1
len: 16
j_gene: TRBJ2-5
d_gene: TRBD1
CDR3nt: TGCGCCAGCAGCCAAGTAATAGACAGGGGGTGGGAGACCCAGTACTTC
CDR3aa: CASSQVIDRGWETQYF

abundance: -
v_gene: TRBV7-2
len: 15
j_gene: TRBJ1-1
d_gene: -
CDR3nt: TGTGCCAGCAGCTTAGATTCAGGGGCGGACACTGAAGCTTTCTTT
CDR3aa: CASSLDSGADTEAFF

abundance: once
v_gene: TRBV5-1
len: 17
j_gene: TRBJ2-5
d_gene: TRBD2
CDR3nt: TGCGCCAGCAGCCCCCGGTCGGTAGCGGGAGGGCAAGAGACCCAGTACTTC
CDR3aa: CASSPRSVAGGQETQYF

abundance: -
v_gene: TRBV10-2
len: 14
j_gene: TRBJ1-1
d_gene: -
CDR3nt: TGCGCCAGCAGTGAGCAGGGGCCGAACACTGAAGCTTTCTTT
CDR3aa: CASSEQGPNTEAFF

abundance: -
v_gene: TRBV28
len: 16
j_gene: TRBJ2-1
d_gene: TRBD2
CDR3nt: TGTGCCAGCAGTCAAACCCTCAGACTAGCATACAATGAGCAGTTCTTC
CDR3aa: CASSQTLRLAYNEQFF

abundance: -
v_gene: TRBV4-1
len: 19
j_gene: TRBJ1-4
d_gene: -
CDR3nt: TGCGCCAGCAGCCAAGACCCAGTGGGGGTGGGAGGAACTAATGAAAAACTGTTTTTT
CDR3aa: CASSQDPVGVGGTNEKLFF

abundance: -
v_gene: TRBV25-1
len: 15
j_gene: TRBJ2-7
d_gene: -
CDR3nt: TGTGCCAGCAGTGCCCGGGCTAGCGATCCCTACGAGCAGTACTTC
CDR3aa: CASSARASDPYEQYF

abundance: -
v_gene: TRBV29-1
len: 17
j_gene: TRBJ2-1
d_gene: TRBD2
CDR3nt: TGCAGCGCCGGTTCTGCGGGAGTAAGAGGGGTGGGCAATGAGCAGTTCTTC
CDR3aa: CSAGSAGVRGVGNEQFF

abundance: -
v_gene: TRBV3-1/TRBV3-2
len: 12
j_gene: TRBJ1-2
d_gene: -
CDR3nt: TGTGCCAGCAGCCAGGGCTTAAATGGCTACACCTTC
CDR3aa: CASSQGLNGYTF

abundance: -
v_gene: TRBV6-2/TRBV6-3
len: 14
j_gene: TRBJ1-2
d_gene: -
CDR3nt: TGTGCCAGCAGCCCCTCCGGGAGGTTGCATGGCTACACCTTC
CDR3aa: CASSPSGRLHGYTF

abundance: few
v_gene: TRBV10-3
len: 14
j_gene: TRBJ2-7
d_gene: TRBD1
CDR3nt: TGTGCCATCAGTGTCCCGGGACAGGGGAACGAGCAGTACTTC
CDR3aa: CAISVPGQGNEQYF

abundance: once
v_gene: TRBV7-2
len: 13
j_gene: TRBJ1-1
d_gene: -
CDR3nt: TGTGCCAGCAGCTCGGGGGTGTGGGCTGAAGCTTTCTTT
CDR3aa: CASSSGVWAEAFF

abundance: -
v_gene: TRBV6-5
len: 15
j_gene: TRBJ2-5
d_gene: TRBD2
CDR3nt: TGTGCCAGCAGTTACTCCGGGGGTGCGGGGGTAGCCCAGTACTTC
CDR3aa: CASSYSGGAGVAQYF

abundance: once
v_gene: TRBV14
len: 13
j_gene: TRBJ1-2
d_gene: -
CDR3nt: TGTGCCAGCAGCCAAGGACAGACCTATGGCTACACCTTC
CDR3aa: CASSQGQTYGYTF

abundance: -
v_gene: TRBV28
len: 14
j_gene: TRBJ1-5
d_gene: -
CDR3nt: TGTGCCAGCAGAAACGCACAGGTTAATCAGCCCCAGCATTTT
CDR3aa: CASRNAQVNQPQHF

abundance: -
v_gene: TRBV11-2
len: 15
j_gene: TRBJ2-1
d_gene: TRBD2
CDR3nt: TGTGCCAGCGGGGGCCCACGGGGGGGTGCTGTCGAGCAGTTCTTC
CDR3aa: CASGGPRGGAVEQFF

abundance: -
v_gene: TRBV29-1
len: 14
j_gene: TRBJ1-1
d_gene: -
CDR3nt: TGCAGCGTTGAGTCCACAGCAAAGAACACTGAAGCTTTCTTT
CDR3aa: CSVESTAKNTEAFF